This T cell receptor (beta chain) originates from a study of glioma-infiltrating T cells after dendritic cell vaccination. Study at large: Between the early 2000s and the early 2010s, patients got autologous tumor lysate-pulsed dendritic cell vaccines. Dendritic cells derived from monocytes and pulsed with autologous tumor lysate formed the vaccine.

No glioblastoma patient carried an isocitrate dehydrogenase mutation. PBMC were collected before vaccination, two weeks after the third vaccination, and at progression. The CDR3 covers 18 residues. V trimming: 2 bases; J trimming: 10 bases; junction bases outside the gene matches: 19. Germline lookup yields CDR1 SGHRS and CDR2 YFSETQ. Data came from immunoSEQ multiplex PCR; TCRdb stores just in-frame clones and leaves some out. Of tens of thousands of clones in the sample, over 70% were seen once. This receptor was taken from a human donor with glioblastoma. Source: blood, taken before dendritic cell vaccination. The J gene is TRBJ1-3, the V gene TRBV5-1; 9 bases agree with TRBD1. CDR3 nucleotides: TGCGCCAGCAGCTTATATTACTACAGGGGGCAAGGAGAAAGGACCATATATTTT. Amino acid sequence: CASSLYYYRGQGERTIYF.